The following is a TCR beta chain sequence with its context. The source of the sample is a study of follicular helper T cells after annual influenza vaccination. The wider study: After each seasonal flu vaccination, blood came on days 0, 7 and 28. Across the 2013-2014, 2014-2015 and 2015-2016 vaccination seasons, some subjects were resampled.

Sequencing used immunoSEQ multiplex PCR; TCRdb keeps in-frame clones, though not all of them. The table has approximately 15,000 clones, roughly 78% seen once. Time point of the sample: 2014-2015 season, pre-vaccination. Specimen: CXCR5- memory CD4+ T cells sorted from blood, collected on the day of influenza vaccination. The origin of this receptor is an adult who received the influenza vaccine.

The CDR3 nucleotides read TGTGCCAGCAGGGCGCTAGCGGGAAAGCAGTTCTTC. This codes for CASRALAGKQFF. The chain carries TRBV27 and TRBJ2-1, with 9 nucleotides matching TRBD2. This CDR3 is built from 12 residues. Germline CDR1 and CDR2: MNHEY and SMNVEV (reference sequence). V dropped 6 bases and J dropped 11; count of bases not matched to a gene: 5.